These 6 T cell receptor beta chains came from one sample sequenced in a study of blood T cell repertoires in COVID-19. Measured with immunoSEQ multiplex PCR; TCRdb has only the in-frame clones, and not every one. The data contain about 110,000 clones, less than 85% of them singletons. What was sequenced was peripheral blood. The origin of the receptors is a human donor in a cohort sampled during active COVID-19.

This sequence joins TRBV12-5 and TRBJ1-2; 7 positions match TRBD1. This CDR3 has 14 residues. With V trimmed by 4 bases and J by 7 bases, 9 bases remained unmatched. Germline CDR1 reads LGHNT; CDR2 reads FRNRAP. The CDR3 loop reads CASGWGSSGGGYTF. The CDR3 DNA reads TGTGCTAGTGGTTGGGGATCCTCAGGGGGTGGCTACACCTTC.

This clone was seen a few times. This chain joins TRBV6-2 or TRBV6-3 and TRBJ1-6, with D tentatively TRBD1 (5 bases). This CDR3 spans 15 amino acids. Germline V lookup: CDR1 MNHEY, CDR2 SVGEGT. Trimming shortened V by 2 bases and J by 5 bases, and 10 bases separated the two germline ends. The CDR3 sequence: CASSYGGVNNSPLHF. DNA of the CDR3: TGTGCCAGCAGTTACGGAGGGGTCAATAATTCACCCCTCCACTTT.

This clone was detected once. The chain is built from TRBV11-3 and TRBJ1-1, with a possible D match to TRBD1 (6 bases). The CDR3 extends over 17 amino acids. V was trimmed by 5 bases and J by 1 base, leaving 20 bases between them. Germline CDR1 reads SGHNT; CDR2 reads YENEEA. CDR3 protein: CASSATWAGGENTEAFF. The CDR3 nucleotides are TGTGCCAGCAGCGCTACCTGGGCGGGGGGCGAGAACACTGAAGCTTTCTTT.

V and J are TRBV7-2 and TRBJ2-1; 8 bases fit TRBD1. The V and J ends lost 6 bases and 3 bases, in that order; junction bases with no gene match: 13. This CDR3 comprises 17 residues. Germline V lookup: CDR1 SGHTA, CDR2 FQGNSA. The CDR3 DNA reads as TGTGCCAGCAGGTCTCACCTCTGGACAGGGTACTACAATGAGCAGTTCTTC. Translated: CASRSHLWTGYYNEQFF.

This rearrangement joins TRBV28 to TRBJ1-5, with TRBD1 matching 7 bases. The CDR3 runs 13 residues. V lost 8 bases and J lost 7; bases outside the gene matches: 8. CDR1 is MDHEN, CDR2 SYDVKM, per germline. For the CDR3, the DNA is TGTGCCAGCCGCAGAGGGGGCATACAGCCCCAGCATTTT. Encoded protein: CASRRGGIQPQHF.

This chain links TRBV19 with TRBJ1-2; the D gene is possibly TRBD1 (5 bases). Looked up from germline, CDR1 is LNHDA and CDR2 is SQIVND (reference sequence). The CDR3 sequence is 16 residues long. V was clipped by 5 bases and J by 3 bases, with 19 bases between them. CDR3 in DNA: TGTGCCAGTAGTCACCTCCCTGGGGGAGGAGACTATGGCTACACCTTC. Its translation: CASSHLPGGGDYGYTF.